A selection of T cell receptor beta chains follows, all from one sample in a study of T cells in Graves' hyperthyroidism and ophthalmopathy. Using its own MiXCR run on the multiplex PCR reads, TCRdb lists one record per CDR3 protein. This table has approximately 610,000 distinct CDR3 sequences, about 15% appearing once. The sequenced sample consisted of blood. The receptors originated from a woman between 40 and 55 years old with Graves' ophthalmopathy. The CDR3 runs from the conserved cysteine through the conserved F or W. D genes are given only for firm matches. The size entry is marked missing in some rows and otherwise reads once, few, many or a size class.

J gene,clone size,D gene,V gene,CDR3 protein,CDR3 DNA
TRBJ2-7,once,-,TRBV19,CASSSIEGGSYEQYF,TGTGCCAGTAGTAGCATCGAGGGTGGCAGCTACGAGCAGTACTTC
TRBJ2-7,many,TRBD1,TRBV10-3,CAISEGTGDYEQYF,TGTGCCATCAGTGAGGGGACAGGGGACTACGAGCAGTACTTC
TRBJ1-3,many,-,TRBV28,CASSRSRGTIYF,TGTGCCAGCAGTAGATCAAGAGGGACCATATATTTT
TRBJ1-1,-,-,TRBV2,CASSEYTGNLMNTEAFF,TGTGCCAGCAGTGAATACACAGGGAACCTTATGAACACTGAAGCTTTCTTT
TRBJ2-2,many,-,TRBV6-2/TRBV6-3,CASSYSRSGAGELFF,TGTGCCAGCAGTTACTCGAGATCCGGGGCCGGGGAGCTGTTTTTT
TRBJ2-2,-,TRBD1,TRBV7-6,CASSQRTGRTGELFF,TGTGCCAGCAGCCAAAGGACAGGGAGGACCGGGGAGCTGTTTTTT
TRBJ2-5,-,-,TRBV30,CAWSPMGPKSETQYF,TGTGCCTGGAGTCCGATGGGACCTAAATCGGAGACCCAGTACTTC
TRBJ2-2,many,-,TRBV7-2,CASSSQGLGAGELFF,TGTGCCAGCAGCTCACAGGGACTTGGGGCCGGGGAGCTGTTTTTT
TRBJ2-2,few,TRBD2,TRBV20-1,CSARDLWGGTRNTGELFF,TGCAGTGCTAGAGATCTTTGGGGGGGAACTAGGAACACCGGGGAGCTGTTTTTT
TRBJ2-7,many,TRBD1,TRBV7-6,CASSVGGQGTYEQYF,TGTGCCAGCAGCGTTGGGGGACAGGGAACCTACGAGCAGTACTTC
TRBJ2-2,many,TRBD1,TRBV19,CASSRTGWTGELFF,TGTGCCAGTTCGAGGACAGGGTGGACCGGGGAGCTGTTTTTT
TRBJ2-1,-,TRBD2,TRBV28,CASNGGREWNEQFF,TGTGCCAGCAACGGTGGGAGGGAATGGAATGAGCAGTTCTTC
TRBJ1-5,many,-,TRBV30,CAWSRQVGNQPQHF,TGTGCCTGGAGTAGACAGGTCGGCAATCAGCCCCAGCATTTT
TRBJ2-1,few,TRBD2,TRBV6-5,CASSIGRAREQFF,TGTGCCAGCAGTATCGGGAGGGCCAGGGAGCAGTTCTTC
TRBJ1-1,-,TRBD1,TRBV19,CASSKRTGGAAAEAFF,TGTGCCAGTAGTAAGAGGACAGGGGGCGCCGCGGCTGAAGCTTTCTTT
TRBJ2-5,many,TRBD2,TRBV27,CASRGTSGGQETQYF,TGTGCCAGCAGAGGTACTAGCGGGGGCCAAGAGACCCAGTACTTC
TRBJ2-2,-,-,TRBV11-2,CASSLGAGFGTGELFF,TGTGCCAGCAGCTTAGGGGCGGGATTCGGCACCGGGGAGCTGTTTTTT
TRBJ2-2,-,-,TRBV2,CASMGRRATTGELFF,TGTGCCAGCATGGGAAGGCGGGCAACCACCGGGGAGCTGTTTTTT
TRBJ2-5,many,TRBD2,TRBV28,CASMLTSGQETQYF,TGTGCCAGCATGTTAACTAGCGGACAAGAGACCCAGTACTTC
TRBJ1-5,many,TRBD1,TRBV6-2/TRBV6-3,CASTDRALDQPQHF,TGTGCCAGCACCGACAGGGCCTTGGATCAGCCCCAGCATTTT
TRBJ1-2,-,-,TRBV7-2,CASSLQGSSNYGYTF,TGTGCCAGCAGTTTACAGGGCTCGTCCAACTATGGCTACACCTTC
TRBJ2-5,many,-,TRBV28,CASSFQTIETQYF,TGTGCCAGCAGTTTCCAAACCATAGAGACCCAGTACTTC
TRBJ1-2,many,-,TRBV28,CASSLRAAPYGYTF,TGTGCCAGCAGTCTCAGGGCAGCCCCCTATGGCTACACCTTC
TRBJ2-7,many,-,TRBV4-1,CASSQGGGFYEQYF,TGCGCCAGCAGCCAAGGAGGAGGGTTCTACGAGCAGTACTTC
TRBJ1-5,many,-,TRBV19,CASSSGRGLGQPQHF,TGTGCCAGTAGCTCAGGGAGGGGTTTAGGTCAGCCCCAGCATTTT
TRBJ1-2,few,-,TRBV28,CASSLLLPGSDGYTF,TGTGCCAGCAGTTTACTCCTCCCAGGCTCCGATGGCTACACCTTC
TRBJ2-7,-,TRBD1,TRBV14,CASSHLGTVTYEQYF,TGTGCCAGCAGCCACTTAGGGACAGTGACCTACGAGCAGTACTTC
TRBJ2-7,-,-,TRBV30,CAWARSPQYEQYF,TGTGCCTGGGCCCGAAGCCCCCAATACGAGCAGTACTTC
TRBJ1-1,many,TRBD1,TRBV3-1,CASSRQGGDEAFF,TGTGCCAGCAGCCGGCAGGGGGGGGATGAAGCTTTCTTT
TRBJ1-2,few,-,TRBV11-1,CASSPTDRLGGYTF,TGTGCCAGCAGCCCGACCGACAGGTTGGGCGGCTACACCTTC
TRBJ2-2,many,TRBD1,TRBV6-2/TRBV6-3,CASSYSHPGGADNTGELFF,TGTGCCAGCAGTTACTCGCACCCAGGGGGAGCGGATAACACCGGGGAGCTGTTTTTT
TRBJ2-7,many,TRBD2,TRBV27,CASSLASGLPYEQYF,TGTGCCAGCAGTTTGGCTAGCGGATTACCCTACGAGCAGTACTTC
TRBJ2-3,many,TRBD2,TRBV6-1,CASSEGSGGADTQYF,TGTGCCAGCAGTGAAGGTAGCGGGGGGGCAGATACGCAGTATTTT
TRBJ2-2,few,TRBD2,TRBV7-3,CASSLGLAGGSRTGELFF,TGTGCCAGCAGCTTAGGACTAGCGGGAGGGTCTCGGACCGGGGAGCTGTTTTTT
TRBJ2-2,few,-,TRBV7-9,CASSLNQGVGELFF,TGTGCCAGCAGCTTAAATCAGGGAGTGGGGGAGCTGTTTTTT
TRBJ1-5,many,-,TRBV6-2/TRBV6-3,CASSYSHRDNQPQHF,TGTGCCAGCAGTTACTCGCACAGGGACAATCAGCCCCAGCATTTT
TRBJ2-7,many,-,TRBV6-4,CASRPSLGAGRHHYEQYF,TGTGCCAGCAGGCCCTCTCTCGGGGCGGGCAGACACCACTACGAGCAGTACTTC
TRBJ2-7,many,-,TRBV2,CASLPNTGYEQYF,TGTGCCAGCTTACCCAATACGGGATACGAGCAGTACTTC
TRBJ2-7,many,-,TRBV2,CASKRTDHYEQYF,TGTGCCAGCAAACGGACAGACCACTACGAGCAGTACTTC
TRBJ2-5,many,-,TRBV28,CASSPRGWKEMQYQETQYF,TGTGCCAGCAGCCCCCGGGGCTGGAAGGAGATGCAGTACCAAGAGACCCAGTACTTC
TRBJ1-1,few,-,TRBV11-2,CASSPQIWNTEAFF,TGTGCCAGCAGCCCCCAAATTTGGAACACTGAAGCTTTCTTT
TRBJ2-5,few,TRBD2,TRBV5-4,CASSPASGRQETQYF,TGTGCCAGCAGCCCGGCTAGCGGGAGGCAAGAGACCCAGTACTTC
TRBJ2-4,-,-,TRBV2,CASSRDELAKNIQYF,TGTGCCAGCAGTCGGGACGAACTAGCCAAAAACATTCAGTACTTC
TRBJ1-2,many,-,TRBV2,CASSRQEAGDRGYTF,TGTGCCAGCAGCCGCCAGGAAGCGGGGGATCGTGGCTACACCTTC
TRBJ2-6,-,TRBD2,TRBV4-2,CASSQGGTSYPGANVLTF,TGTGCCAGCAGCCAGGGCGGGACTAGCTATCCCGGGGCCAACGTCCTGACTTTC
TRBJ1-2,many,TRBD1,TRBV12-3/TRBV12-4,CASSTTGVEGYTF,TGTGCCAGCAGCACCACAGGGGTGGAGGGCTACACCTTC
TRBJ2-7,many,-,TRBV5-1,CASSLSTSPFYEQYF,TGCGCCAGCAGCCTGTCTACTAGCCCATTCTACGAGCAGTACTTC
TRBJ2-7,many,TRBD2,TRBV6-2/TRBV6-3,CASSYSTASGYEQYF,TGTGCCAGCAGTTACTCGACGGCTAGCGGCTACGAGCAGTACTTC
TRBJ2-5,-,TRBD1,TRBV10-3,CAIGDRGDSEQETQYF,TGTGCCATCGGGGACAGGGGTGATTCGGAACAAGAGACCCAGTACTTC
TRBJ2-5,many,-,TRBV7-2,CASSLPGVQTQYF,TGTGCCAGCAGCTTACCGGGAGTTCAGACCCAGTACTTC
TRBJ1-3,many,-,TRBV29-1,CSVEQASSGNTIYF,TGCAGCGTCGAGCAAGCGAGCTCTGGAAACACCATATATTTT
TRBJ2-1,few,TRBD2,TRBV6-2/TRBV6-3,CASSYRRTSGRAFVGNEQFF,TGTGCCAGCAGTTACAGGCGGACTAGCGGGAGGGCCTTTGTGGGCAATGAGCAGTTCTTC
TRBJ1-1,-,-,TRBV25-1,CASSEAAPESEAFF,TGTGCCAGCAGTGAAGCCGCCCCCGAATCTGAAGCTTTCTTT
TRBJ2-1,few,TRBD2,TRBV7-2,CASSPREGEQFF,TGTGCCAGCAGCCCACGGGAGGGGGAGCAGTTCTTC
TRBJ2-5,many,-,TRBV7-2,CASSALAEEETQYF,TGTGCCAGCAGCGCATTAGCGGAGGAAGAGACCCAGTACTTC
TRBJ1-1,-,-,TRBV28,CASSWARGGDTEAFF,TGTGCCAGCAGTTGGGCCCGGGGAGGGGACACTGAAGCTTTCTTT
TRBJ2-7,many,-,TRBV2,CASKREYEQYF,TGTGCCAGCAAGAGGGAATACGAGCAGTACTTC
TRBJ2-1,-,TRBD2,TRBV7-2,CASSTQSSGHREQFF,TGTGCCAGCAGCACCCAATCTAGCGGACATCGAGAGCAGTTCTTC